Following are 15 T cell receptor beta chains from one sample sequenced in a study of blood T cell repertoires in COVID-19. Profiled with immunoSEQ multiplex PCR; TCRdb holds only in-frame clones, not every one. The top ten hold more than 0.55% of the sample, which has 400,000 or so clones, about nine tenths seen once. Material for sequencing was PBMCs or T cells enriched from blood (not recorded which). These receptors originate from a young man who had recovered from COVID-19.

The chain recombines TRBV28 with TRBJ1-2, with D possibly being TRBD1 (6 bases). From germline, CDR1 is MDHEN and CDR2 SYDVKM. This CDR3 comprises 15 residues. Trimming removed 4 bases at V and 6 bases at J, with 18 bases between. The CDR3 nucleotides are TGTGCCAGCAGTTCGCCAGGGGTCGAACACAATGGCTACACCTTC. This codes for CASSSPGVEHNGYTF.

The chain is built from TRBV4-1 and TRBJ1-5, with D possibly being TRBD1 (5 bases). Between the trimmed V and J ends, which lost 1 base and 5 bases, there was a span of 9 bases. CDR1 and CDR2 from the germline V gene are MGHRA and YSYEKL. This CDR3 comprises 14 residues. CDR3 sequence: CASSQGGVHQPQHF. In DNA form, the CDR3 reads TGCGCCAGCAGCCAAGGGGGCGTCCATCAGCCCCAGCATTTT.

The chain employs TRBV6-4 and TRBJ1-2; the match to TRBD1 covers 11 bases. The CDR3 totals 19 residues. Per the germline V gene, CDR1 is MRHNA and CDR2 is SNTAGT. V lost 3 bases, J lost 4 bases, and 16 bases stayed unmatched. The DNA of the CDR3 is TGTGCCAGCAGTGAAGAACCCGGACAGGGGGCCGGGTATGGCTATGGCTACACCTTC. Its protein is CASSEEPGQGAGYGYGYTF.

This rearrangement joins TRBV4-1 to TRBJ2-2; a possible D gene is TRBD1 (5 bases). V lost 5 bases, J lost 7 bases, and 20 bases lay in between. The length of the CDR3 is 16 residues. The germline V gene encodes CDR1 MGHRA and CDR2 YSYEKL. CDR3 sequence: CASSLTNLGALGELFF. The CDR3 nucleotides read TGCGCCAGCAGCTTAACCAATCTAGGGGCTCTCGGGGAGCTGTTTTTT.

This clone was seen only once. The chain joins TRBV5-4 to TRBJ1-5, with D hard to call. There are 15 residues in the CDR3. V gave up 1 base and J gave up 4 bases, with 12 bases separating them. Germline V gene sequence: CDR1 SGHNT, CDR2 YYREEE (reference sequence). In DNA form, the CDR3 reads TGTGCCAGCAGCTTGCCCACGGAGGGAAATCAGCCCCAGCATTTT. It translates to CASSLPTEGNQPQHF.

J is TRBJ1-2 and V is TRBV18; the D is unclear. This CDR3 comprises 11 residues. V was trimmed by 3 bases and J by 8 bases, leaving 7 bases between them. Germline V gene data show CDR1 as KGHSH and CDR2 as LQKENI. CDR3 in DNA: TGTGCCAGCTCACCCGGCGGGGGCTACACCTTC. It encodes CASSPGGGYTF.

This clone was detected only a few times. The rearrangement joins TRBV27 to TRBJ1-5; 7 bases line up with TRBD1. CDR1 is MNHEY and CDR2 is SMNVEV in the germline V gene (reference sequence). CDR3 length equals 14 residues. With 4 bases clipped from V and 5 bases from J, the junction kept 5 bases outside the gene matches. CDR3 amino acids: CASSSTGTHQPQHF. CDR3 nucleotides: TGTGCCAGCAGTTCGACAGGGACCCATCAGCCCCAGCATTTT.

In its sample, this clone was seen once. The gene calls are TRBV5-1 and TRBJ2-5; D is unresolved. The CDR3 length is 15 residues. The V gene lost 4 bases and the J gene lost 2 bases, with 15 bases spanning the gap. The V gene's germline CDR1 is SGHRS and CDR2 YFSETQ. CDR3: CASSPFVSEQETQYF. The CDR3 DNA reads TGCGCCAGCAGCCCTTTTGTATCTGAGCAAGAGACCCAGTACTTC.

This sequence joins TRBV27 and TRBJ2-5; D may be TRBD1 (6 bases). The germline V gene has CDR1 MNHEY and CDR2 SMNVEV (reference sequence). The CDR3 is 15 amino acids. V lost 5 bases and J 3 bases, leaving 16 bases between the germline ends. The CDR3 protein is CASSPTRGNKETQYF. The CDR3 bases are TGTGCCAGCAGTCCGACCAGGGGTAATAAAGAGACCCAGTACTTC.

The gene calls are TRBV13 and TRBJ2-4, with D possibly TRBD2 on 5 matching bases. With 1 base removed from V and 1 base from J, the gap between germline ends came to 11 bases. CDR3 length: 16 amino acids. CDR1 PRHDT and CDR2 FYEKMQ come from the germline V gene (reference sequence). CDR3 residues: CASSLARGSAKNIQYF. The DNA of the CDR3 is TGTGCCAGCAGCTTAGCGCGCGGGTCGGCCAAAAACATTCAGTACTTC.

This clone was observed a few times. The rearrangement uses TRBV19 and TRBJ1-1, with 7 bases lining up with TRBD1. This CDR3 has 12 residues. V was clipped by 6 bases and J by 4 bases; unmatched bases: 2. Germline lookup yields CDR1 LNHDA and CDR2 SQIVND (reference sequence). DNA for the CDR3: TGTGCCAGTAGGACAGGGTTCACTGAAGCTTTCTTT. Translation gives CASRTGFTEAFF.

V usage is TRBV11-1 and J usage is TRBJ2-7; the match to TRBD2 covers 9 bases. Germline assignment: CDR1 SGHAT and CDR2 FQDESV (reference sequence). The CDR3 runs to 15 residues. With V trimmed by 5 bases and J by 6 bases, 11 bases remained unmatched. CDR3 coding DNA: TGTGCCAGCAGCACCTCCATAGCGGGAGTCACCGAGCAGTACTTC. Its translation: CASSTSIAGVTEQYF.

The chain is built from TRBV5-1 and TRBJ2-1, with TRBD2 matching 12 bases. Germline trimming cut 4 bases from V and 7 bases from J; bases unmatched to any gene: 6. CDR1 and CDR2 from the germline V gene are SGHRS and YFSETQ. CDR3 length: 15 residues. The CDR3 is CASSGLAGGLNEQFF. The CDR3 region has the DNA TGCGCCAGCAGCGGCCTAGCGGGAGGGCTGAATGAGCAGTTCTTC.

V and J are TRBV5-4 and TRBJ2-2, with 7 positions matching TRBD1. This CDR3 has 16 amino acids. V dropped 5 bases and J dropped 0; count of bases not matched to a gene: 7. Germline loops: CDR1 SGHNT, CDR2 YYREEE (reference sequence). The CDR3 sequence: CASSPNRGANTGELFF. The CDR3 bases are TGTGCCAGCAGTCCTAACAGGGGCGCGAACACCGGGGAGCTGTTTTTT.

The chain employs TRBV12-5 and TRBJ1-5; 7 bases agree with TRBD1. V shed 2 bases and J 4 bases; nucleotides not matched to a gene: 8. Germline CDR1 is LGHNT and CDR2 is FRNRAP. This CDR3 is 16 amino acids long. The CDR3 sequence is CASGLSPGQLNQPQHF. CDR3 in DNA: TGTGCTAGTGGTTTGTCGCCGGGACAGTTAAATCAGCCCCAGCATTTT.